One and the same sample provided the 23 T cell receptor beta chains below, sequenced in a study of cytomegalovirus exposure and HLA in healthy donors. The PCR made use of 60 Vbeta and 13 Jbeta primers. Sequencing used immunoSEQ multiplex PCR; TCRdb keeps in-frame clones, though not all of them. The sample includes 190,000 or so clones, roughly 80% of them seen just once. Sample: PBMCs. All receptors derive from a man in his forties or fifties in good health and CMV-seronegative.

V gene TRBV19 combines with J gene TRBJ1-2; no firm D call. This CDR3 has 16 residues. Germline lookup yields CDR1 LNHDA and CDR2 SQIVND (reference sequence). The germline V and J ends were trimmed by 0 bases and 0 bases, with 11 bases remaining between them. This CDR3 reads CASSIEGSTTNYGYTF. CDR3 sequence (DNA): TGTGCCAGTAGTATAGAGGGCAGTACCACTAACTATGGCTACACCTTC.

The chain recombines TRBV28 with TRBJ2-7; TRBD2 is a possible D gene (5 bases). This CDR3 comprises 15 residues. The germline CDR1 and CDR2 sequences are MDHEN and SYDVKM. V was cut by 5 bases and J by 6 bases, with 20 bases left in between. In DNA form, the CDR3 reads TGTGCCAGCAGTCCGCCTTTCGGGGTATCGGGCGAGCAGTACTTC. As protein: CASSPPFGVSGEQYF.

Only one count was recorded for this clone. One junction end does not reproduce the germline sequence, and a read error may be involved. This sample includes further DNA sequences coding for the same CDR3. This chain joins TRBV28 and TRBJ2-5, with 12 bases identical to TRBD2. Germline loops: CDR1 MDHEN, CDR2 SYDVKM. This CDR3 contains 14 residues. The CDR3 coding sequence is TGCGCCAGCCGACTAGCGGGGGCTCGAGAGACCCAGTACTTC. Translating gives CASRLAGARETQYF. Based on the CDR3 plus reference TRBV28 and TRBJ2-5, the full variable domain is DVKVTQSSRYLVKRTGEKVFLECVQDMDHENMFWYRQDPGLGLRLIYFSYDVKMKEKGDIPEGYSVSREKKERFSLILESASTNQTSMYLCASRLAGARETQYFGPGTRLLVL.

This chain joins TRBV27 and TRBJ2-2, with 10 positions matching TRBD1. V was clipped by 8 bases and J by 6 bases; unmatched bases: 9. The germline V gene has CDR1 MNHEY and CDR2 SMNVEV (reference sequence). The CDR3 is 15 amino acids. CDR3 in amino acids: CASRTGGTGAGELFF. Here the CDR3 DNA reads TGTGCCAGCCGCACTGGGGGGACAGGGGCCGGGGAGCTGTTTTTT.

V gene TRBV6-5 combines with J gene TRBJ1-3; tentatively, D is TRBD1 (6 bases). V shed 6 bases and J shed 0 bases, with 12 bases lying between them. The CDR3 covers 15 residues. The V gene's germline CDR1 is MNHEY and CDR2 SVGAGI. The CDR3 sequence is CASRLDRYSGNTIYF. CDR3 bases: TGTGCCAGCAGACTCGACAGGTACTCTGGAAACACCATATATTTT.

This chain links TRBV5-1 with TRBJ2-2, with 8 bases that match TRBD1. The CDR3 totals 17 residues. V lost 0 bases to trimming and J lost 2 bases; unmatched junction nucleotides: 6. Per germline, CDR1 SGHRS and CDR2 YFSETQ. CDR3 region: CASSLGGTGVNTGELFF. The CDR3 DNA sequence: TGCGCCAGCAGCTTGGGAGGGACAGGCGTTAACACCGGGGAGCTGTTTTTT. Complete variable domain (other parts from reference TRBV5-1 and TRBJ2-2): KAGVTQTPRYLIKTRGQQVTLSCSPISGHRSVSWYQQTPGQGLQFLFEYFSETQRNKGNFPGRFSGRQFSNSRSEMNVSTLELGDSALYLCASSLGGTGVNTGELFFGEGSRLTVL.

The chain joins TRBV18 to TRBJ1-5; D unclear. The V end was cut by 3 bases, the J end by 4 bases, with 13 bases between. Germline V gene sequence: CDR1 KGHSH, CDR2 LQKENI. The CDR3 has 15 residues. CDR3 in DNA: TGTGCCAGCTCACCCCCAAACGGAGGTAATCAGCCCCAGCATTTT. Amino acids: CASSPPNGGNQPQHF.

The chain uses TRBV7-8 and TRBJ2-7; 8 bases agree with TRBD1. Per germline, CDR1 SGHVS and CDR2 FQNEAQ. The CDR3 spans 14 residues. With V trimmed by 5 bases and J by 5 bases, 8 bases remained unmatched. The CDR3 region is CASSPRAGGHEQYF. The CDR3 DNA sequence: TGTGCCAGCAGCCCCCGGGCAGGGGGCCACGAGCAGTACTTC.

This sequence joins TRBV7-9 and TRBJ2-1, with 11 bases matching TRBD2. CDR3 length: 15 residues. Trimming cost V 0 bases and J 9 bases; bases outside gene matches: 4. Looked up from germline, CDR1 is SEHNR and CDR2 is FQNEAQ (reference sequence). The CDR3 DNA is TGTGCCAGCAGCTTAGCACTAGCGGGAGAGGTTGAGCAGTTCTTC. It codes for CASSLALAGEVEQFF.

The rearrangement links TRBV5-1 to TRBJ2-7, with D possibly being TRBD1 (5 bases). The germline gives CDR1 SGHRS, CDR2 YFSETQ. The V gene lost 4 bases and the J gene lost 2 bases, with 13 bases spanning the gap. CDR3 length: 14 residues. The DNA of the CDR3 is TGCGCCAGCAGCACCTCCGGACAAGCCTACGAGCAGTACTTC. Its protein product is CASSTSGQAYEQYF.

The chain employs TRBV4-1 and TRBJ1-6; 7 bases align to TRBD1. J lost 6 bases, V lost 4 bases, and 6 bases had no gene match. CDR1 and CDR2 from the germline V gene are MGHRA and YSYEKL. This CDR3 region has 15 residues. CDR3 nucleotide sequence: TGCGCCAGCAGCCCCGACAGGGAATCTAATTCACCCCTCCACTTT. Protein sequence: CASSPDRESNSPLHF.

CDR3 DNA: TGTGCCAGTAGCCTCCATTCGAGGGGGCGCAACTATGGCTACACCTTC. It is translated as CASSLHSRGRNYGYTF. The rearrangement uses TRBV19 and TRBJ1-2, with 7 positions matching TRBD1. CDR3 size: 16 residues. V dropped 6 bases and J dropped 2; count of bases not matched to a gene: 12. Germline V lookup: CDR1 LNHDA, CDR2 SQIVND (reference sequence).

This clone was observed a few times. The CDR3 coding sequence is TGTGCCAGCTCACCACGGGGAGGCAATGAGCAGTTCTTC. It is translated as CASSPRGGNEQFF. The V call is TRBV18, the J call TRBJ2-1, with a weak D call TRBD2 (6 bases). The germline CDR1 and CDR2 sequences are KGHSH and LQKENI. V gave up 1 base and J gave up 6 bases, with 7 bases separating them. The CDR3 is 13 residues long.

The chain recombines TRBV5-8 with TRBJ2-3; 15 bases line up with TRBD2. Trimming at V came to 4 bases and at J to 4 bases, leaving 4 bases not matched to a gene. CDR3 length: 16 amino acids. Germline V lookup: CDR1 SGHTS, CDR2 YDEGEE. CDR3 residues: CASSAGLAGGADTQYF. Written as DNA, the CDR3 is TGTGCCAGCAGCGCGGGACTAGCGGGAGGCGCAGATACGCAGTATTTT.

V usage is TRBV7-2 and J usage is TRBJ1-4, with D possibly being TRBD1 (6 bases). Germline CDR1 SGHTA, CDR2 FQGNSA. This CDR3 contains 17 residues. Trimming removed 6 bases from V and 7 bases from J, with 24 bases in between. The CDR3 sequence is CASSRATVQGQGEKLFF. The CDR3, as DNA: TGTGCCAGCAGTAGAGCCACTGTCCAGGGGCAGGGTGAAAAACTGTTTTTT.

This chain uses TRBV7-8 with TRBJ2-4, with a tentative D call TRBD2 (6 bases). Per the germline V gene, CDR1 is SGHVS and CDR2 is FQNEAQ. The CDR3 has 18 amino acids. Trimming left V 5 bases short and J 1 base short, with 21 bases between. The CDR3 coding sequence is TGTGCCAGCAGCCCGCAGCGGATGGGGGGAACCGCCAAAAACATTCAGTACTTC. Its protein is CASSPQRMGGTAKNIQYF. The variable domain in full, with the rest retrieved from reference TRBV7-8 and TRBJ2-4, is GAGVSQSPRYKVAKRGQDVALRCDPISGHVSLFWYQQALGQGPEFLTYFQNEAQLDKSGLPSDRFFAERPEGSVSTLKIQRTQQEDSAVYLCASSPQRMGGTAKNIQYFGAGTRLSVL.

The chain combines TRBV19 with TRBJ1-2, with 9 bases aligning to TRBD1. The CDR3 sequence is 17 residues long. CDR1 LNHDA and CDR2 SQIVND come from the germline V gene (reference sequence). V trimming: 4 bases; J trimming: 3 bases; junction bases outside the gene matches: 12. The chain's CDR3 is CASSTDPGQGLDYGYTF. In DNA form, the CDR3 reads TGTGCCAGTAGTACAGATCCGGGACAGGGTTTGGACTATGGCTACACCTTC.

This clone appeared a single time. V usage is TRBV10-3 and J usage is TRBJ1-1; perhaps TRBD1 as D (6 bases). V dropped 0 bases and J dropped 0 bases, with 8 bases sitting between them. Germline V CDR1 and CDR2: ENHRY, SYGVKD. The CDR3 has 15 amino acids. The CDR3 loop reads CAISESRGMNTEAFF. Here the CDR3 DNA reads TGTGCCATCAGTGAGTCCAGGGGTATGAACACTGAAGCTTTCTTT.

The chain carries TRBV2 and TRBJ1-4, with 9 bases that match TRBD1. V trimming: 5 bases; J trimming: 8 bases; junction bases outside the gene matches: 9. Germline V gives CDR1 SNHLY, CDR2 FYNNEI. The CDR3 spans 15 residues. CDR3 sequence reads: CASSLPGTGREKLFF. In nucleotides, the CDR3 is TGTGCCAGCAGTCTACCAGGGACAGGGAGAGAAAAACTGTTTTTT.

This sequence joins TRBV6-6 and TRBJ1-5; 8 nucleotides match TRBD1. The V segment lost 5 bases and the J segment 6 bases; nucleotides outside the gene matches: 9. The CDR3 is 15 amino acids. Germline V gene lookup returns CDR1 MNHNY and CDR2 SVGAGI (reference sequence). CDR3 region: CASSPDREVSQPQHF. CDR3 coding DNA: TGTGCCAGCAGTCCGGACAGGGAAGTAAGTCAGCCCCAGCATTTT.

This clone occurred once. This chain connects TRBV15 to TRBJ2-1; a possible D gene is TRBD2 (7 bases). Germline V gives CDR1 LNHNV, CDR2 YYDKDF (reference sequence). This CDR3 spans 16 amino acids. V lost 2 bases, J lost 6 bases, and 17 bases lay in between. Written as DNA, the CDR3 is TGTGCCACCAGCAGACGGAGGACGGGGGGCTTCAATGAGCAGTTCTTC. This codes for CATSRRRTGGFNEQFF. Full variable domain (missing parts from reference TRBV15 and TRBJ2-1): DAMVIQNPRYQVTQFGKPVTLSCSQTLNHNVMYWYQQKSSQAPKLLFHYYDKDFNNEADTPDNFQSRRPNTSFCFLDIRSPGLGDTAMYLCATSRRRTGGFNEQFFGPGTRLTVL.

This sequence joins TRBV21-1 and TRBJ2-5; the table's D call, TRBD1, has no DNA check behind it. TRBV21-1 is a known pseudogene. This CDR3 has 14 residues. The CDR3 sequence: CASSKRTAKEAQYF. The DNA for the CDR3 is TGTGCCAGCAGCAAGCGGACAGCGAAAGAGGCCCAGTACTTC.

V is TRBV2 and J is TRBJ1-4, with 10 bases matching TRBD1. The CDR3 sequence is 13 residues long. From germline, CDR1 is SNHLY and CDR2 FYNNEI. The trim removed 9 bases at V and 6 bases at J, leaving 4 bases unmatched. CDR3 sequence: CASRTGGDEKLFF. CDR3 nucleotide sequence: TGTGCCAGTCGGACAGGGGGGGATGAAAAACTGTTTTTT.